These 30 T cell receptor beta chains share one sample of origin, sequenced in a study of CD8+ T cells in alopecia areata. Treatment described: oral pan-JAK inhibitor, 5-10 mg twice daily. The sequencing template was cDNA reverse transcribed from extracted RNA. Data came from immunoSEQ multiplex PCR; TCRdb stores just in-frame clones and leaves some out. This table holds around 140,000 clones, less than 70% found once. The specimen was CD8+ T cells sorted from blood, collected at week 4, from a patient treated with tofacitinib. Every receptor here comes from a human donor with alopecia areata.

The V gene is TRBV19, the J gene TRBJ2-7; D assignment may be TRBD1 or TRBD2 (6 bases each). Trimming pared 5 bases from V and 5 bases from J, leaving 16 bases between. CDR1 and CDR2 from the germline V gene are LNHDA and SQIVND (reference sequence). This CDR3 is built from 14 residues. The DNA of the CDR3 is TGTGCCAGTAGTGGGAACAGGGAGGCGGACGAGCAGTACTTC. Translating gives CASSGNREADEQYF.

The DNA for the CDR3 is TGTGCCAGCAGTCCCCGACACAGTGTAAACTATGGCTACACCTTC. This codes for CASSPRHSVNYGYTF. The chain links TRBV27 to TRBJ1-2; D is ambiguous. This CDR3 has 15 amino acids. Germline values: CDR1 MNHEY, CDR2 SMNVEV (reference sequence). V gave up 5 bases and J gave up 2 bases, with 15 bases separating them.

V and J are TRBV13 and TRBJ1-2; 8 nucleotides agree with TRBD1. CDR3 length: 16 residues. Germline V gives CDR1 PRHDT, CDR2 FYEKMQ (reference sequence). V trimming: 1 base; J trimming: 2 bases; junction bases outside the gene matches: 6. CDR3 DNA sequence: TGTGCCAGCAGCTTAGCACGGGGACAGGACAACTATGGCTACACCTTC. Protein sequence: CASSLARGQDNYGYTF.

The count of this clone is one. The chain couples TRBV27 to TRBJ2-1; possible D gene TRBD2, 5 bases. The V gene's germline CDR1 is MNHEY and CDR2 SMNVEV (reference sequence). This CDR3 has 13 amino acids. The V end was cut by 3 bases, the J end by 9 bases, with 12 bases between. CDR3: CASSFSRRGEQFF. The CDR3 nucleotides read TGTGCCAGCAGTTTTTCCCGACGGGGTGAGCAGTTCTTC.

This clone was counted only a few times. The chain uses TRBV7-3 and TRBJ2-3; maybe TRBD2 (6 bases). Looked up from germline, CDR1 is SGHTA and CDR2 is FQGTGA. The CDR3 has 16 residues. Trimming took off 2 bases at V and 10 bases at J, with 22 bases between the two ends. CDR3 region: CASSLDGGENLWAQYF. The CDR3, as DNA: TGTGCCAGCAGCTTAGACGGGGGAGAGAACCTCTGGGCGCAGTATTTT.

This chain uses TRBV14 with TRBJ1-2; tentatively, D is TRBD1 (6 bases). The CDR3 contains 15 residues. CDR1 is SGHDN, CDR2 FVKESK, per germline. Trimming removed 2 bases from V and 5 bases from J, with 15 bases in between. This CDR3 reads CASSQSARGFYGYTF. The CDR3 DNA is TGTGCCAGCAGCCAATCGGCCAGGGGTTTTTATGGCTACACCTTC.

The chain combines TRBV13 with TRBJ1-2; TRBD1 agrees at 10 bases. The CDR3 is 14 residues long. V gave up 5 bases and J gave up 5 bases; unmatched junction bases: 5. CDR1 is PRHDT, CDR2 FYEKMQ, per germline (reference sequence). The CDR3 is CASSGRDRGYGYTF. CDR3 DNA sequence: TGTGCCAGCAGCGGGCGGGACAGGGGATATGGCTACACCTTC.

In its sample, this clone was seen a few times. The chain combines TRBV30 with TRBJ1-2; 7 bases map to TRBD1. Trimming removed 0 bases from V and 6 bases from J; junction bases left unmatched: 4. The CDR3 extends over 13 amino acids. Germline V gives CDR1 GTSNPN, CDR2 SVGIG (reference sequence). CDR3 DNA: TGTGCCTGGAGTGTCCTCGGGACAGATGGCTACACCTTC. Translated: CAWSVLGTDGYTF. The full variable domain, completed using reference TRBV30 and TRBJ1-2, is SQTIHQWPATLVQPVGSPLSLECTVEGTSNPNLYWYRQAAGRGLQLLFYSVGIGQISSEVPQNLSASRPQDRQFILSSKKLLLSDSGFYLCAWSVLGTDGYTFGSGTRLTVV.

In its sample, this clone was seen a few times. The V gene is TRBV4-1, the J gene TRBJ2-4; D is perhaps TRBD2 (6 bases). The length of the CDR3 is 13 residues. CDR1 and CDR2 from the germline V gene are MGHRA and YSYEKL. The V end was cut by 0 bases, the J end by 8 bases, with 8 bases between. CDR3 DNA sequence: TGCGCCAGCAGCCAAGATAGGAGGGACATTCAGTACTTC. Residues: CASSQDRRDIQYF.

The J gene is TRBJ1-4, the V gene TRBV9, with D possibly TRBD1 on 5 matching bases. V was trimmed by 1 base and J by 4 bases, leaving 11 bases between them. Germline V gene data show CDR1 as SGDLS and CDR2 as YYNGEE. This CDR3 comprises 15 residues. In DNA form, the CDR3 reads TGTGCCAGCAGCGTACACGGGGGAATTAATGAAAAACTGTTTTTT. Translating gives CASSVHGGINEKLFF.

This chain links TRBV30 with TRBJ2-3; D ambiguous. V lost 4 bases to trimming and J lost 1 base, with 12 bases between them. The germline V gene has CDR1 GTSNPN and CDR2 SVGIG (reference sequence). The CDR3 contains 14 residues. Written as DNA, the CDR3 is TGTGCCTGGAACGTAGCTACCCGCACAGATACGCAGTATTTT. Translation gives CAWNVATRTDTQYF.

The chain combines TRBV27 with TRBJ2-1; D might be TRBD2 (6 bases). The CDR3 has 15 amino acids. The ends were cut back, 3 bases at V and 2 bases at J, with 11 bases in the middle. Germline V gene lookup returns CDR1 MNHEY and CDR2 SMNVEV (reference sequence). The CDR3: CASSFRGKPYNEQFF. In DNA form, the CDR3 reads TGTGCCAGCAGTTTTCGGGGGAAACCCTACAATGAGCAGTTCTTC.

This chain uses TRBV27 with TRBJ2-1, with D possibly being TRBD1 (6 bases). From germline, CDR1 is MNHEY and CDR2 SMNVEV (reference sequence). This CDR3 is built from 16 residues. V was cut by 0 bases and J by 5 bases, with 14 bases left in between. In nucleotides, the CDR3 is TGTGCCAGCAGTTTATCGTGGGGGCCCATCAACAATGAGCAGTTCTTC. Its protein product is CASSLSWGPINNEQFF.

J is TRBJ1-1 and V is TRBV13, with D hard to call. Germline V gives CDR1 PRHDT, CDR2 FYEKMQ (reference sequence). The CDR3 has 14 amino acids. Trimming took off 8 bases at V and 1 base at J, with 14 bases between the two ends. CDR3 in amino acids: CASLPAGKNTEAFF. CDR3 in DNA: TGTGCCAGCCTCCCCGCCGGGAAGAACACTGAAGCTTTCTTT.

The chain couples TRBV4-3 to TRBJ2-5, with 7 bases lining up with TRBD2. V lost 0 bases and J lost 4; bases outside the gene matches: 5. Germline CDR1 is LGHNA and CDR2 is YSLEER. CDR3 size: 15 residues. In DNA, the CDR3 is TGCGCCAGCAGCCAAGAGACTAGCCGCGGAGAGACCCAGTACTTC. Translated: CASSQETSRGETQYF.

This clone occurred a few times. The sample has other DNA sequences that encode this CDR3 too. The V call is TRBV2, the J call TRBJ2-7; D uncertain. The germline V gene has CDR1 SNHLY and CDR2 FYNNEI. V gave up 8 bases and J gave up 3 bases, with 2 bases separating them. The CDR3 length is 9 residues. This CDR3 reads CASGYEQYF. The CDR3 nucleotides are TGTGCCAGCGGCTACGAGCAGTACTTC.

This clone was observed a handful of times. The chain links TRBV2 to TRBJ2-7, with D perhaps TRBD2 (5 bases). V lost 6 bases and J lost 5, with 11 bases in between. Germline V gives CDR1 SNHLY, CDR2 FYNNEI. The CDR3 has 12 amino acids. CDR3 bases: TGTGCCAGCAGGGGAGATCGCCACGAGCAGTACTTC. It yields the protein CASRGDRHEQYF.

This clone was found a few times. The V gene is TRBV5-6, the J gene TRBJ2-7, with D hard to call. Trimming pared 6 bases from V and 0 bases from J, leaving 13 bases between. CDR1 and CDR2 (germline): SGHDT, YYEEEE. This CDR3 region has 14 residues. The CDR3 loop reads CASTRDGSSYEQYF. CDR3 nucleotide sequence: TGTGCCAGCACCCGAGACGGAAGCTCCTACGAGCAGTACTTC. Variable domain in full (rest from reference TRBV5-6 and TRBJ2-7): DAGVTQSPTHLIKTRGQQVTLRCSPKSGHDTVSWYQQALGQGPQFIFQYYEEEERQRGNFPDRFSGHQFPNYSSELNVNALLLGDSALYLCASTRDGSSYEQYFGPGTRLTVT.

The V call is TRBV29-1, the J call TRBJ1-2, with 9 bases that match TRBD1. The CDR3 totals 16 residues. The germline CDR1 and CDR2 sequences are SQVTM and ANQGSEA. V lost 4 bases, J lost 6 bases, and 15 bases stayed unmatched. CDR3 sequence reads: CSVVPPADRGENGYTF. Here the CDR3 DNA reads TGCAGCGTTGTCCCCCCCGCGGACAGGGGAGAGAATGGCTACACCTTC.

J is TRBJ1-1 and V is TRBV5-1; the match to TRBD1 covers 10 bases. The germline V gene encodes CDR1 SGHRS and CDR2 YFSETQ. This CDR3 has 16 residues. V lost 4 bases to trimming and J lost 4 bases; unmatched junction nucleotides: 10. The CDR3 spells CASSTDRGHVGTEAFF. The CDR3 DNA reads as TGCGCCAGCAGCACCGACAGGGGGCACGTCGGCACTGAAGCTTTCTTT.

V usage is TRBV7-9 and J usage is TRBJ2-3, with 7 bases aligning to TRBD1. The V gene's germline CDR1 is SEHNR and CDR2 FQNEAQ (reference sequence). CDR3 length equals 14 residues. V was clipped by 7 bases and J by 6 bases; unmatched bases: 10. The chain's CDR3 is CASNTQGPGDTQYF. As DNA, the CDR3 is TGTGCCAGCAACACACAGGGGCCAGGGGATACGCAGTATTTT.

V and J are TRBV7-8 and TRBJ1-4; weak D call: TRBD1 (5 bases). The CDR3 totals 17 residues. V lost 5 bases, J lost 0 bases, and 16 bases lay in between. Germline lookup yields CDR1 SGHVS and CDR2 FQNEAQ. The CDR3, as DNA: TGTGCCAGCAGCCTCTCCGGGACGGAAGCAACTAATGAAAAACTGTTTTTT. Protein: CASSLSGTEATNEKLFF. Looking up the rest from reference TRBV7-8 and TRBJ1-4 gives the full variable domain: GAGVSQSPRYKVAKRGQDVALRCDPISGHVSLFWYQQALGQGPEFLTYFQNEAQLDKSGLPSDRFFAERPEGSVSTLKIQRTQQEDSAVYLCASSLSGTEATNEKLFFGSGTQLSVL.

In this sample, this clone turned up a few times. This chain links TRBV25-1 with TRBJ1-2; no reliable D call. The V gene's germline CDR1 is MGHDK and CDR2 SYGVNS. The length of the CDR3 is 12 residues. Trimming cost V 6 bases and J 4 bases, with 9 bases left between them. CDR3 DNA sequence: TGTGCCAGCAGCTTCCCGGGCTATGGCTACACCTTC. Encoded protein: CASSFPGYGYTF.

In its sample, this clone was seen many times. J is TRBJ2-7 and V is TRBV30; perhaps TRBD1 as D (5 bases). Trimming pared 4 bases from V and 5 bases from J, leaving 12 bases between. The CDR3 has 12 residues. From germline, CDR1 is GTSNPN and CDR2 SVGIG (reference sequence). The CDR3 DNA follows: TGTGCCTGGAACGAAGGGGCCAACGAGCAGTACTTC. Translation: CAWNEGANEQYF.

The chain carries TRBV2 and TRBJ2-7; 8 positions match TRBD1. The CDR3 is 15 amino acids. V lost 4 bases to trimming and J lost 4 bases; unmatched junction nucleotides: 9. CDR1 and CDR2 (germline): SNHLY, FYNNEI. CDR3 protein: CASSAGRQGAYEQYF. DNA of the CDR3: TGTGCCAGCAGTGCAGGTCGGCAGGGGGCATACGAGCAGTACTTC.

This chain connects TRBV15 to TRBJ2-3, with a possible D match to TRBD2 (5 bases). The germline V gene encodes CDR1 LNHNV and CDR2 YYDKDF (reference sequence). V was cut by 5 bases and J by 4 bases, with 10 bases left in between. This CDR3 region has 13 residues. The CDR3 DNA is TGTGCCACCAGCGCCTCCGGGGCAGATACGCAGTATTTT. It is translated as CATSASGADTQYF.

The rearrangement uses TRBV7-3 and TRBJ2-5, with 11 nucleotides matching TRBD1. Germline assignment: CDR1 SGHTA and CDR2 FQGTGA. Unmatched junction bases numbered 0, after V lost 2 bases and J lost 1 base. The CDR3 length is 15 residues. CDR3 nucleotides: TGTGCCAGCAGCTTAGGGACAGGGGGCCAAGAGACCCAGTACTTC. This gives the protein CASSLGTGGQETQYF.

The chain has TRBV6-4 and TRBJ1-6; 8 bases are a match to TRBD1. The junction had 7 bases not matched to a gene; V was cut back by 6 bases and J by 9 bases. The CDR3 totals 14 residues. Germline lookup yields CDR1 MRHNA and CDR2 SNTAGT. CDR3 sequence reads: CASSQQGEGSPLHF. The CDR3 bases are TGTGCCAGCAGCCAACAGGGGGAGGGTTCACCCCTCCACTTT.

V and J are TRBV29-1 and TRBJ1-1; D possibly corresponds to TRBD1 (6 bases). Trimming cost V 3 bases and J 11 bases, with 10 bases left between them. This CDR3 contains 10 residues. The V gene's germline CDR1 is SQVTM and CDR2 ANQGSEA. The CDR3, as DNA: TGCAGCGTTGAGAAAGGGGGGGCTTTCTTT. Protein product: CSVEKGGAFF. Complete variable domain (other parts from reference TRBV29-1 and TRBJ1-1): SAVISQKPSRDICQRGTSLTIQCQVDSQVTMMFWYRQQPGQSLTLIATANQGSEATYESGFVIDKFPISRPNLTFSTLTVSNMSPEDSSIYLCSVEKGGAFFGQGTRLTVV.

J is TRBJ1-1 and V is TRBV30; D not certain. Trimming left V 5 bases short and J 1 base short, with 11 bases between. This CDR3 spans 13 amino acids. CDR1 is GTSNPN, CDR2 SVGIG, per germline (reference sequence). Here the CDR3 reads CAWDLVKNTEAFF. The CDR3, as DNA: TGTGCCTGGGACCTCGTGAAGAACACTGAAGCTTTCTTT.